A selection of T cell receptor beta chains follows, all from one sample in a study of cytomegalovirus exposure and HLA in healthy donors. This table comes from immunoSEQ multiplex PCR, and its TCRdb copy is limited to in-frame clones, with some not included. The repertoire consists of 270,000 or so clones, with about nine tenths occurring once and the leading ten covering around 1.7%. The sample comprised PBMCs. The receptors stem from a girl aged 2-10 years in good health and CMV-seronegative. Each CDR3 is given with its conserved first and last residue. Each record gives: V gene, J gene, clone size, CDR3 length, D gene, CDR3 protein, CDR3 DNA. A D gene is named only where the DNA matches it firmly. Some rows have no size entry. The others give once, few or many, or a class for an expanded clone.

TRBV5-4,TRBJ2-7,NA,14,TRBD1,CASSYGQGTYEQYF,TGTGCCAGCAGCTACGGACAGGGGACCTACGAGCAGTACTTC
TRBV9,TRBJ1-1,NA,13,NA,CASSVESVTEAFF,TGTGCCAGCAGCGTAGAATCAGTCACTGAAGCTTTCTTT
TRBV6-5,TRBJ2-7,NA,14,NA,CASSYSRVGYEQYF,TGTGCCAGCAGTTACTCGAGGGTGGGTTACGAGCAGTACTTC
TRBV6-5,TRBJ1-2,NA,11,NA,CASRTSYGYTF,TGTGCCAGCAGGACATCTTATGGCTACACCTTC
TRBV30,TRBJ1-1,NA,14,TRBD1,CAWSAAGGGTEAFF,TGTGCCTGGAGCGCTGCAGGGGGTGGCACTGAAGCTTTCTTT
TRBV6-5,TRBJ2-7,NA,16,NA,CASSYSRERPNYEQYF,TGTGCCAGCAGTTACTCGAGAGAGCGTCCCAACTACGAGCAGTACTTC
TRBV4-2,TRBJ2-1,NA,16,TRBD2,CASSPPGLAGKNEQFF,TGTGCCAGCAGCCCCCCCGGACTAGCGGGAAAAAATGAGCAGTTCTTC
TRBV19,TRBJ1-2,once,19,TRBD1,CASSTAQGTGREGNYGYTF,TGTGCCAGTAGTACAGCCCAGGGGACAGGGCGAGAGGGAAACTATGGCTACACCTTC
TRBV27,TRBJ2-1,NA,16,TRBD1,CASSRRTGATYNEQFF,TGTGCCAGCAGTCGACGGACAGGGGCAACCTACAATGAGCAGTTCTTC
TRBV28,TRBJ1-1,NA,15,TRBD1,CASSTWTGSNTEAFF,TGTGCCAGCAGTACCTGGACAGGGTCTAACACTGAAGCTTTCTTT
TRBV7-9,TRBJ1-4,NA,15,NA,CASSSKVSAREKLFF,TGTGCCAGCAGCTCTAAGGTCTCGGCTAGGGAAAAACTGTTTTTT
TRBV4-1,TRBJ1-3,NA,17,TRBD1,CASSQETYRGSGNTIYF,TGCGCCAGCAGCCAAGAGACGTACAGGGGTTCTGGAAACACCATATATTTT
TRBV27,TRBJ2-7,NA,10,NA,CASSPYEQYF,TGTGCCAGCAGTCCTTACGAGCAGTACTTC
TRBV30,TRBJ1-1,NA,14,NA,CAWSVRWGGTEAFF,TGTGCCTGGAGTGTACGATGGGGGGGCACTGAAGCTTTCTTT
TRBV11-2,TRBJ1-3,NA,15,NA,CASSLRLSSGNTIYF,TGTGCCAGCAGCCTGAGACTCAGCTCTGGAAACACCATATATTTT
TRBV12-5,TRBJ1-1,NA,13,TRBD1,CARRDREGTEAFF,TGTGCTAGAAGGGACAGGGAAGGGACTGAAGCTTTCTTT
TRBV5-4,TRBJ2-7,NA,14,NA,CASSLGVRDDEQYF,TGTGCCAGCAGCTTGGGGGTCAGGGATGACGAGCAGTACTTC
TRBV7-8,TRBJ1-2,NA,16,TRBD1,CASSPDRVSYGYGYTF,TGTGCCAGCAGCCCGGACAGGGTTTCGTACGGCTATGGCTACACCTTC
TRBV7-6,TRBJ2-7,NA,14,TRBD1,CASSLGGQSYEQYF,TGTGCCAGCAGCTTAGGGGGACAGAGCTACGAGCAGTACTTC
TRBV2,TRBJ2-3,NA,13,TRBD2,CASRGGGTDTQYF,TGTGCCAGCAGAGGCGGGGGAACAGATACGCAGTATTTT
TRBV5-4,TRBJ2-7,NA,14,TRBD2,CASSLELATYEQYF,TGTGCCAGCAGCTTGGAACTAGCGACCTACGAGCAGTACTTC
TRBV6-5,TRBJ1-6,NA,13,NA,CASSRGYNSPLHF,TGTGCCAGCTCAAGGGGCTATAATTCACCCCTCCACTTT
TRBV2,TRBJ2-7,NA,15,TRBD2,CASSEIAGTTYEQYF,TGTGCCAGCAGTGAAATAGCGGGAACTACCTACGAGCAGTACTTC
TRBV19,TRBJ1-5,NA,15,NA,CASSSRQDSNQPQHF,TGTGCCAGTAGTAGTCGACAGGATAGCAATCAGCCCCAGCATTTT
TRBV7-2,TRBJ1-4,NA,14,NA,CASSLGQGQEKLFF,TGTGCCAGCAGCTTAGGGCAGGGCCAGGAAAAACTGTTTTTT
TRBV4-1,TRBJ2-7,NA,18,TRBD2,CASSQLGLAGGSSYEQYF,TGCGCCAGCAGCCAACTGGGACTAGCGGGAGGGAGCTCCTACGAGCAGTACTTC
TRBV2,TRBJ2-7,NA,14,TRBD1,CASSSRGRPYEQYF,TGTGCCAGCAGCTCCAGGGGGCGCCCCTACGAGCAGTACTTC
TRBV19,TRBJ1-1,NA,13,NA,CASSFALNTEAFF,TGTGCCAGTAGTTTCGCCCTAAACACTGAAGCTTTCTTT
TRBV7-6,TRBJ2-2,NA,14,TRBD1,CASSLDRGTGELFF,TGTGCCAGCAGCTTAGACAGGGGGACCGGGGAGCTGTTTTTT
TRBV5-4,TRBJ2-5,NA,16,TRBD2,CASSLGLAGIQETQYF,TGTGCCAGCAGCCTCGGACTAGCGGGGATCCAAGAGACCCAGTACTTC
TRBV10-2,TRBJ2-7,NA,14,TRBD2,CASRGTSGSYEQYF,TGCGCCAGCAGGGGGACTAGCGGGTCCTACGAGCAGTACTTC
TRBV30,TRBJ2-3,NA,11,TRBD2,CSSGGSDTQYF,TGTTCTAGCGGGGGGTCAGATACGCAGTATTTT
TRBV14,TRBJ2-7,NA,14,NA,CASSQPSRTYEQYF,TGTGCCAGCAGCCAACCTAGCAGGACCTACGAGCAGTACTTC
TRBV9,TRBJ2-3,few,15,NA,CASSVGSGGTDTQYF,TGTGCCAGCAGCGTAGGTTCCGGGGGCACAGATACGCAGTATTTT
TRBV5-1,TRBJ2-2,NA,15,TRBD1,CASSLAGTATGELFF,TGCGCCAGCAGCTTGGCGGGGACAGCCACCGGGGAGCTGTTTTTT
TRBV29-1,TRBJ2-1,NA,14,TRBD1,CSVADRGYYNEQFF,TGCAGCGTTGCGGACAGGGGTTACTACAATGAGCAGTTCTTC